This TCR beta chain was sequenced during a study of T-cell memory formation after mild COVID-19. General study points: Clones shrinking from day 15 to 85 showed even CD4/CD8 mixes; later expanders tilted CD4+.

TCRdb recomputed calls from the 5' RACE reads with MiXCR, one row per CDR3 protein. Of under 400,000 distinct CDR3 sequences listed, 21% were seen once; the top ten hold approximately 13%. This clonotype appeared many times. As yet, its antigen is unknown. The V gene's germline CDR1 is SNHLY and CDR2 FYNNEI. The CDR3 spans 15 residues. J lost 4 bases, V lost 10 bases, and 15 bases had no gene match. This TCR derives from an adult woman who had mild COVID-19 (a few samples of this study predate the infection). Cell type and time point are not known. Material: PBMCs or a T cell subset sorted from them (not recorded which). J is TRBJ2-7 and V is TRBV2; 8 bases map to TRBD2. The CDR3 is CANQPGRGATYEQYF. The DNA of the CDR3 is TGTGCCAACCAACCGGGGCGGGGGGCGACATACGAGCAGTACTTC.